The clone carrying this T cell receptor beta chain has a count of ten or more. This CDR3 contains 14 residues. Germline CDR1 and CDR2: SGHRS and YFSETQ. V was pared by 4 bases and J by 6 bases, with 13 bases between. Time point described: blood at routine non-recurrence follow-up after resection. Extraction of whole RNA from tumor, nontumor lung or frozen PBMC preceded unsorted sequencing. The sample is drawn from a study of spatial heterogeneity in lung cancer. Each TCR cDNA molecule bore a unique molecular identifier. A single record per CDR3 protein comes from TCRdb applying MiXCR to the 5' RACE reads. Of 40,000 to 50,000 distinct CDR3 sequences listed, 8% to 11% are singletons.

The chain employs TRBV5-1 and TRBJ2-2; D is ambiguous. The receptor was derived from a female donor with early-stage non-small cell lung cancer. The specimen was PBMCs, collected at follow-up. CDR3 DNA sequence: TGCGCCAGCAGCAGGTTAGAGGTGGCCGGGGAGCTGTTTTTT. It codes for CASSRLEVAGELFF. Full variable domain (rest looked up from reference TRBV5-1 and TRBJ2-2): KAGVTQTPRYLIKTRGQQVTLSCSPISGHRSVSWYQQTPGQGLQFLFEYFSETQRNKGNFPGRFSGRQFSNSRSEMNVSTLELGDSALYLCASSRLEVAGELFFGEGSRLTVL.